A selection of T cell receptor beta chains follows, all from one sample in a study of T-cell memory formation after mild COVID-19. One entry per CDR3 protein, called by TCRdb with MiXCR from the 5' RACE reads. The sample records 25,000 to 35,000 distinct CDR3 sequences, approximately 7% being singletons. Sample: PBMCs or a T cell subset sorted from them (not recorded which). Every receptor here comes from an adult woman who had mild COVID-19 (a few samples of this study predate the infection). Cell type and time point are not known. Each CDR3 is given with its conserved first and last residue. The D gene is left open where the match is weak. Not every row has a clone size; where given, it reads once, few, many or a size class.

TRBJ1-2	many	TRBD1	TRBV29-1	TGCAGCGTTGAAGAGCGACAGGGCTATGGCTACACCTTC	CSVEERQGYGYTF
TRBJ2-2	many	TRBD1	TRBV9	TGTGCCAGCAGCGTAGGACAGGGGAACACCGGGGAGCTGTTTTTT	CASSVGQGNTGELFF
TRBJ2-2	few	.	TRBV6-4	TGTGCCAGCAGTGATGGGCCCACCGGGGAGCTGTTTTTT	CASSDGPTGELFF
TRBJ2-7	many	.	TRBV18	TGTGCCAGCTCACCACCGATGGCAGGCTACTCCTACGAGCAGTACTTC	CASSPPMAGYSYEQYF
TRBJ2-7	.	.	TRBV11-3	TGTGCCAGCACCCCCATGTGGGGCTGCCACGAGCAGTACTTC	CASTPMWGCHEQYF
TRBJ2-3	many	.	TRBV5-4	TGTGCCAGCAGCTTGGGCCAAATGGTTTCTAGCACAGATACGCAGTATTTT	CASSLGQMVSSTDTQYF
TRBJ1-1	many	TRBD1	TRBV12-3/TRBV12-4	TGTGCCAGCAGGACAGGGGCTGAAGCTTTCTTT	CASRTGAEAFF
TRBJ2-7	many	TRBD2	TRBV5-1	TGCGCCAGCAGCTTGTGGCGGGAGGGCGAGCAGTACTTC	CASSLWREGEQYF
TRBJ2-2	many	TRBD2	TRBV5-1	TGCGCCAGCAGCTTGGTAGCGGGAGGTGGTTCCGGGGAGCTGTTTTTT	CASSLVAGGGSGELFF
TRBJ2-5	many	.	TRBV3-1	TGTGCCAGCAGCCAAGGGGGCGGAGAGACCCAGTACTTC	CASSQGGGETQYF
TRBJ2-5	many	TRBD2	TRBV25-1	TGTGCCAGCAGTGATTTTAGTGGACTAGCGGAGACCCAGTACTTC	CASSDFSGLAETQYF
TRBJ2-5	many	.	TRBV5-5	TGTGCCAGCAGCCGCGAGGAGGGGCTCCGAGGGACCCAGTACTTC	CASSREEGLRGTQYF